These 30 T cell receptor beta chains share one sample of origin, sequenced in a study of PD-L1 blockade in urothelial cancer. Clones were read by immunoSEQ multiplex PCR, and TCRdb kept only the in-frame ones, dropping some. Of tens of thousands of clones listed, around four fifths were seen once; the top ten hold under 8.5%. Time point reported: pretreatment peripheral blood. The specimen comprised PBMCs, sampled around atezolizumab (anti-PD-L1) treatment. These TCRs come from a man in his forties with urothelial cancer.

The genes are TRBV4-2 and TRBJ2-5; D is perhaps TRBD2 (5 bases). Germline V lookup: CDR1 LGHNA, CDR2 YNFKEQ. The length of the CDR3 is 14 residues. V dropped 1 base and J dropped 5 bases, with 11 bases sitting between them. CDR3 sequence: CASSQGLSAETQYF. DNA of the CDR3: TGTGCCAGCAGCCAAGGACTATCAGCGGAGACCCAGTACTTC.

The rearrangement links TRBV30 to TRBJ1-1; maybe TRBD1 (6 bases). Trimming pared 0 bases from V and 10 bases from J, leaving 18 bases between. The CDR3 length is 14 residues. Germline CDR1 is GTSNPN and CDR2 is SVGIG (reference sequence). The CDR3 nucleotides are TGTGCCTGGAGTGTCCCAGGGGTTGGGGGTCGAGCTTTCTTT. Its translation: CAWSVPGVGGRAFF.

The CDR3 nucleotides are TGTGCCAGCAGCTACTCGGGGGGAAATCAGCCCCAGCATTTT. This gives the protein CASSYSGGNQPQHF. The chain joins TRBV7-9 to TRBJ1-5; the D gene is possibly TRBD1 (5 bases). The V and J ends lost 4 bases and 4 bases respectively, with 11 bases between them. The CDR3 has 14 amino acids. Germline V lookup: CDR1 SEHNR, CDR2 FQNEAQ (reference sequence).

The chain uses TRBV5-8 and TRBJ1-5; the D gene is possibly TRBD1 (6 bases). Trimming removed 1 base from V and 3 bases from J, with 11 bases in between. CDR3 length: 15 residues. Germline loops: CDR1 SGHTS, CDR2 YDEGEE. The CDR3 here is CASSLIGQPNQPQHF. The CDR3 DNA reads as TGTGCCAGCAGCTTGATCGGACAGCCCAATCAGCCCCAGCATTTT. The full variable domain, rest sourced from reference TRBV5-8 and TRBJ1-5, is EAGVTQSPTHLIKTRGQQATLRCSPISGHTSVYWYQQALGLGLQFLLWYDEGEERNRGNFPPRFSGRQFPNYSSELNVNALELEDSALYLCASSLIGQPNQPQHFGDGTRLSIL.

The rearrangement joins TRBV29-1 to TRBJ2-7; 7 bases match TRBD2. The germline V gene has CDR1 SQVTM and CDR2 ANQGSEA. Trimming cost V 7 bases and J 2 bases; bases outside gene matches: 5. The CDR3 totals 12 residues. Here the CDR3 DNA reads TGCAGCGCTCAAGCGGGGCCCTACGAGCAGTACTTC. Its translation: CSAQAGPYEQYF.

This clone was found once. This chain links TRBV7-2 with TRBJ2-7; 10 bases align to TRBD2. CDR1 SGHTA and CDR2 FQGNSA come from the germline V gene. The V gene end was trimmed by 5 bases and the J gene end by 3 bases; junction bases not matched to a gene: 10. The CDR3 contains 16 residues. The CDR3 nucleotides are TGTGCCAGCAGCGGTAGAGGACTAGCGGAGCACTACGAGCAGTACTTC. This encodes CASSGRGLAEHYEQYF.

The chain has TRBV19 and TRBJ2-1; TRBD2 is a possible D gene (6 bases). V lost 11 bases and J 4 bases, leaving 18 bases between the germline ends. CDR1 is LNHDA and CDR2 is SQIVND in the germline V gene (reference sequence). CDR3 size: 14 residues. The CDR3 DNA is TGTGCCGCAAACCGGGGGAGAGATTACAATGAGCAGTTCTTC. It translates to CAANRGRDYNEQFF.

This clone was recorded once. The rearrangement joins TRBV6-1 to TRBJ2-2, with TRBD2 as a possible D gene (5 bases). Trimming removed 8 bases from V and 4 bases from J, with 14 bases in between. Germline assignment: CDR1 MNHNS and CDR2 SASEGT. This CDR3 has 14 residues. CDR3 bases: TGTGCCAGCGTCGAGGGCCCGGGCACCGGGGAGCTGTTTTTT. It encodes CASVEGPGTGELFF.

This chain's CDR3 is CASSQQPPGLLQETQYF. CDR3 in DNA: TGTGCCAGCAGCCAACAGCCTCCGGGACTCCTACAAGAGACCCAGTACTTC. J is TRBJ2-5 and V is TRBV4-2, with a weak D call TRBD2 (6 bases). V dropped 2 bases and J dropped 2 bases, with 18 bases sitting between them. The CDR3 extends over 17 amino acids. The germline gives CDR1 LGHNA, CDR2 YNFKEQ.

V and J are TRBV5-1 and TRBJ2-7; D gene ambiguous. This CDR3 is 15 amino acids long. With 1 base removed from V and 3 bases from J, the gap between germline ends came to 14 bases. CDR1 and CDR2 (germline): SGHRS, YFSETQ. The CDR3 DNA reads TGCGCCAGCAGCTTGACCCTAGTAAGTGGCTACGAGCAGTACTTC. This encodes CASSLTLVSGYEQYF.

The CDR3 loop reads CASSRTSGRAADTQYF. DNA of the CDR3: TGTGCCAGCAGCCGGACTAGCGGGAGGGCCGCAGATACGCAGTATTTT. The J gene is TRBJ2-3, the V gene TRBV7-8; 15 bases match TRBD2. There are 16 residues in the CDR3. V shed 5 bases and J 4 bases; nucleotides not matched to a gene: 4. The germline V gene encodes CDR1 SGHVS and CDR2 FQNEAQ.

CDR3 region: CASKWLGRSTEAFF. Written as DNA, the CDR3 is TGTGCCAGCAAATGGTTAGGGAGGAGCACTGAAGCTTTCTTT. This sequence joins TRBV5-4 and TRBJ1-1, with no clear D. The V end lost 6 bases, the J end lost 4 bases, and 16 bases lay between the germline ends. This CDR3 has 14 amino acids. Germline CDR1 reads SGHNT; CDR2 reads YYREEE (reference sequence).

The V gene is TRBV6-5, the J gene TRBJ2-7, with 10 nucleotides matching TRBD1. The CDR3 consists of 14 residues. Germline values: CDR1 MNHEY, CDR2 SVGAGI. The V and J ends lost 2 bases and 5 bases, in that order; junction bases with no gene match: 3. The CDR3 sequence: CASSYGTGVDEQYF. The CDR3 DNA is TGTGCCAGCAGTTACGGGACAGGGGTTGACGAGCAGTACTTC.

The chain couples TRBV28 to TRBJ2-4, with 9 positions matching TRBD1. The germline CDR1 and CDR2 sequences are MDHEN and SYDVKM. The CDR3 runs 15 residues. The V gene end was trimmed by 7 bases and the J gene end by 1 base; junction bases not matched to a gene: 5. Here the CDR3 reads CASKTGGEAKNIQYF. The CDR3 region has the DNA TGTGCCAGCAAAACAGGGGGCGAGGCCAAAAACATTCAGTACTTC.

The chain uses TRBV7-8 and TRBJ2-4; D possibly corresponds to TRBD2 (6 bases). The germline CDR1 and CDR2 sequences are SGHVS and FQNEAQ. This CDR3 spans 19 amino acids. V lost 3 bases to trimming and J lost 1 base, with 22 bases between them. CDR3 DNA sequence: TGTGCCAGCAGCTTCCGAGGCTCCCCCGGAGGGGTGGCCAAAAACATTCAGTACTTC. It encodes CASSFRGSPGGVAKNIQYF.

This chain uses TRBV7-2 with TRBJ1-1, with TRBD1 matching 7 bases. Germline V gene data show CDR1 as SGHTA and CDR2 as FQGNSA. V lost 5 bases, J lost 11 bases, and 8 bases stayed unmatched. This CDR3 has 12 residues. CDR3 nucleotides: TGTGCCAGCAGCCCGCAGGGGGTGTCCGCTTTCTTT. Amino acids: CASSPQGVSAFF.

This clone has just one count. CDR3 in amino acids: CASSEYRNTEAFF. DNA of the CDR3: TGCGCCAGCAGTGAGTACAGGAACACTGAAGCTTTCTTT. This chain joins TRBV10-2 and TRBJ1-1; D is unresolved. The CDR3 runs 13 residues. V lost 1 base and J 1 base, leaving 4 bases between the germline ends. Per germline, CDR1 WSHSY and CDR2 SAAADI.

The V call is TRBV28, the J call TRBJ2-7; 7 nucleotides match TRBD2. Germline V gene sequence: CDR1 MDHEN, CDR2 SYDVKM. The CDR3 length is 12 residues. With V trimmed by 6 bases and J by 5 bases, 4 bases remained unmatched. The CDR3 sequence is CASSSAGDEQYF. The CDR3 region has the DNA TGTGCCAGCAGCAGCGCGGGGGACGAGCAGTACTTC.

The chain links TRBV9 to TRBJ2-7; 8 nucleotides agree with TRBD2. V lost 2 bases, J lost 4 bases, and 5 bases stayed unmatched. This CDR3 has 14 residues. Looked up from germline, CDR1 is SGDLS and CDR2 is YYNGEE. The CDR3 sequence is CASSVSGNLYEQYF. In DNA, the CDR3 is TGTGCCAGCAGCGTTAGCGGGAATCTGTACGAGCAGTACTTC.

The V gene is TRBV4-1, the J gene TRBJ1-4; D unclear. V was clipped by 0 bases and J by 8 bases, with 13 bases between them. This CDR3 comprises 15 residues. The germline V gene encodes CDR1 MGHRA and CDR2 YSYEKL. The CDR3 spells CASSQELAFGEKLFF. The CDR3 DNA is TGCGCCAGCAGCCAAGAATTAGCCTTTGGGGAAAAACTGTTTTTT.

The sample holds a few counts of this clone. This chain uses TRBV19 with TRBJ2-7, with 10 bases identical to TRBD1. The J segment lost 2 bases and the V segment lost 6 bases, leaving 10 bases of the junction unmatched. CDR3 length: 16 amino acids. The germline V gene encodes CDR1 LNHDA and CDR2 SQIVND (reference sequence). DNA for the CDR3: TGTGCCAGTAGACCGCCTATAGGACAGGGGGCCTACGAGCAGTACTTC. This sequence encodes CASRPPIGQGAYEQYF.

This chain uses TRBV28 with TRBJ1-2; tentatively, D is TRBD1 (5 bases). With 2 bases removed from V and 7 bases from J, the gap between germline ends came to 11 bases. Germline assignment: CDR1 MDHEN and CDR2 SYDVKM. The CDR3 spans 13 residues. CDR3 sequence reads: CASSLGGAVGYTF. The CDR3 nucleotides are TGTGCCAGCAGTTTAGGAGGGGCTGTTGGCTACACCTTC.

The chain links TRBV19 to TRBJ2-7, with TRBD2 as a possible D gene (5 bases). The CDR3 contains 17 residues. V gave up 0 bases and J gave up 2 bases, with 17 bases separating them. Germline V gene lookup returns CDR1 LNHDA and CDR2 SQIVND (reference sequence). In nucleotides, the CDR3 is TGTGCCAGTAGTATAGAGGTTACGAGGGCAAATGCCTACGAGCAGTACTTC. It translates to CASSIEVTRANAYEQYF.

The chain employs TRBV23-1 and TRBJ1-5, with 11 nucleotides matching TRBD1. TRBV23-1 is an open reading frame whose function is uncertain. CDR3 length: 18 amino acids. V lost 4 bases to trimming and J lost 7 bases; unmatched junction nucleotides: 15. CDR3: CASSPRPGQGVIAQPQHF. The CDR3 nucleotides are TGCGCCAGCAGTCCCCGACCGGGACAGGGGGTAATCGCCCAGCCCCAGCATTTT.

CDR3 DNA: TGTGCCAGCCTGAGGGACGGCCTGGGGGGAGACACCTTC. Its translation: CASLRDGLGGDTF. The chain links TRBV6-1 to TRBJ1-2; tentative D call: TRBD1 (5 bases). The CDR3 length is 13 residues. The germline gives CDR1 MNHNS, CDR2 SASEGT. V dropped 8 bases and J dropped 12 bases, with 22 bases sitting between them.

The J gene is TRBJ2-1, the V gene TRBV5-5; D is unclear. V was cut by 0 bases and J by 9 bases, with 13 bases left in between. The germline gives CDR1 SGHKS, CDR2 YYEKEE (reference sequence). The CDR3 extends over 14 amino acids. This CDR3 reads CASSLVHGDLEQFF. The CDR3 nucleotides are TGTGCCAGCAGCTTGGTCCATGGAGACCTTGAGCAGTTCTTC.

V is TRBV2 and J is TRBJ2-7, with 8 bases aligning to TRBD1. CDR1 and CDR2 (germline): SNHLY, FYNNEI. The junction had 6 bases not matched to a gene; V was cut back by 7 bases and J by 1 base. The CDR3 has 14 amino acids. The CDR3 coding sequence is TGTGCCAGCATGCTTCAGGGGGCTTCCTACGAGCAGTACTTC. As protein: CASMLQGASYEQYF. Full variable domain (rest looked up from reference TRBV2 and TRBJ2-7): EPEVTQTPSHQVTQMGQEVILRCVPISNHLYFYWYRQILGQKVEFLVSFYNNEISEKSEIFDDQFSVERPDGSNFTLKIRSTKLEDSAMYFCASMLQGASYEQYFGPGTRLTVT.

The chain joins TRBV6-4 to TRBJ2-2; 7 positions match TRBD1. The CDR3 is made up of 14 amino acids. Looked up from germline, CDR1 is MRHNA and CDR2 is SNTAGT. The V and J ends lost 6 bases and 7 bases, in that order; junction bases with no gene match: 8. The CDR3 sequence: CASSHGTVGGELFF. CDR3 nucleotides: TGTGCCAGCAGCCACGGGACAGTCGGCGGGGAGCTGTTTTTT.

The V and J genes are TRBV19 and TRBJ2-2; the match to TRBD2 covers 11 bases. V was clipped by 3 bases and J by 6 bases; unmatched bases: 3. CDR3 length equals 15 residues. Germline assignment: CDR1 LNHDA and CDR2 SQIVND (reference sequence). The CDR3 loop reads CASSIGTSGAGELFF. CDR3 nucleotide sequence: TGTGCCAGTAGTATCGGGACTAGCGGTGCCGGGGAGCTGTTTTTT. Based on the CDR3 plus reference TRBV19 and TRBJ2-2, the full variable domain is DGGITQSPKYLFRKEGQNVTLSCEQNLNHDAMYWYRQDPGQGLRLIYYSQIVNDFQKGDIAEGYSVSREKKESFPLTVTSAQKNPTAFYLCASSIGTSGAGELFFGEGSRLTVL.

The rearrangement joins TRBV28 to TRBJ1-2, with a possible D match to TRBD1 (6 bases). The ends were cut back, 2 bases at V and 4 bases at J, with 8 bases in the middle. The CDR3 spans 13 residues. Germline-derived CDR1 and CDR2 are MDHEN and SYDVKM. CDR3 coding DNA: TGTGCCAGCAGTTTAGGGGGGGCCTATGGCTACACCTTC. Amino acids: CASSLGGAYGYTF.